This passage covers 5 T cell receptor beta chains from one sample sequenced in a study of post-analysis software for immune sequencing data (dated by TCRdb to the mid-2010s). Overall study outcomes, separate from this receptor: Significantly higher frequencies in patients than in controls were found for about five TRBV segments, including TRBV5-6, TRBV5-1 and TRBV20-1.

No antigen has been assigned to these receptors. The library was generated by PCR. Sequenced on an Illumina HiSeq 2500. Unique molecular identifiers were incorporated into TCR beta cDNA libraries to reduce PCR and sequencing biases. TCRdb reran the public reads through fastp at Q25 and MiXCR, keeping productive beta chains. For every CDR3 protein sequence, its rows merge into one entry that carries the most common genes and DNA. The sample contains roughly 730,000 distinct CDR3 sequences, 25% to 30% of them found a single time. The biggest ten clones account for around 0.6% of the sample. Sequenced sample: blood. Source of these receptors: a girl under 18 with multiple sclerosis.

This chain uses TRBV5-4 with TRBJ2-5; maybe TRBD2 (6 bases). The assigned J gene may be wrong: the sequence end matches TRBJ2-7 better. Germline V gene sequence: CDR1 SGHNT, CDR2 YYREEE (reference sequence). This CDR3 has 14 residues. In nucleotides, the CDR3 is TGTGCCAGCAGCTGGAGGGTAGCGTCCTACGAGCAGTACTTC. Translating gives CASSWRVASYEQYF.

This clonotype appeared a few times. The rearrangement links TRBV5-1 to TRBJ2-3; possibly TRBD2 for D (5 bases). The CDR3 is 15 residues long. V lost 4 bases, J lost 5 bases, and 17 bases lay in between. CDR1 is SGHRS, CDR2 YFSETQ, per germline. The CDR3 coding sequence is TGCGCCAGCAGCCCCCCCTCCGGGGTGGGAGATACGCAGTATTTT. Translated, it gives CASSPPSGVGDTQYF.

This clonotype has more than one count but fewer than ten. The V call is TRBV20-1, the J call TRBJ2-1, with D perhaps TRBD2 (6 bases). V lost 3 bases and J 2 bases, leaving 17 bases between the germline ends. CDR1 and CDR2 (germline): DFQATT, SNEGSKA (reference sequence). The CDR3 covers 16 residues. CDR3 nucleotides: TGCAGTGCTAGGCCCCACGGTAGCGGAACCTACAATGAGCAGTTCTTC. Translation gives CSARPHGSGTYNEQFF.

The V call is TRBV20-1, the J call TRBJ2-7; TRBD2 matches 14 bases. Germline V gives CDR1 DFQATT, CDR2 SNEGSKA (reference sequence). Trimming took 8 bases from V and 2 from J; bases not matched to a gene: 5. This CDR3 has 14 residues. The CDR3 loop is CSQGLAGVPYEQYF. The CDR3 region has the DNA TGCAGTCAGGGACTAGCGGGAGTCCCCTACGAGCAGTACTTC.

This clonotype appeared a few times. This chain links TRBV6-5 with TRBJ1-6, with 7 positions matching TRBD1. Unmatched junction bases numbered 10, after V lost 2 bases and J lost 0 bases. This CDR3 region has 19 residues. CDR1 and CDR2 (germline): MNHEY, SVGAGI. The CDR3 protein is CASSYKGQPGGSYNSPLHF. The CDR3 nucleotides read TGTGCCAGCAGTTACAAGGGACAGCCGGGAGGCTCCTATAATTCACCCCTCCACTTT.